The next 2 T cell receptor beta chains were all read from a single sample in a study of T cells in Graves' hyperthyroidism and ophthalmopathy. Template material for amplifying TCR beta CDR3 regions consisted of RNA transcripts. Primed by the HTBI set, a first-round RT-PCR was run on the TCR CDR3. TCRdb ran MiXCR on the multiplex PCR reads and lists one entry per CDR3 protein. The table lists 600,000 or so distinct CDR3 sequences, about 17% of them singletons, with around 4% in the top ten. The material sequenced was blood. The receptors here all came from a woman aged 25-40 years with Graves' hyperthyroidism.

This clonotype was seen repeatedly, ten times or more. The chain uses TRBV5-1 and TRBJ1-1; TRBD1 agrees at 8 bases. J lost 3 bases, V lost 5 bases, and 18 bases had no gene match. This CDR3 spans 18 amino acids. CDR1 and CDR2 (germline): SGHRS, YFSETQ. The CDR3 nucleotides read TGCGCCAGCAGACACATGCCGATCAGATCGGACAGGGACACTGAAGCTTTCTTT. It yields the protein CASRHMPIRSDRDTEAFF.

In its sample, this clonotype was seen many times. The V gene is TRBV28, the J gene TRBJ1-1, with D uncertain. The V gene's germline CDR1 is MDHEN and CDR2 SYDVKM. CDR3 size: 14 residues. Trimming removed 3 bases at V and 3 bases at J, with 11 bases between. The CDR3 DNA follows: TGTGCCAGCAGTTTGTGGGAGGTGGACACTGAAGCTTTCTTT. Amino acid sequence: CASSLWEVDTEAFF.